Below are 24 T cell receptor beta chains sequenced from a single sample in a study of T cell responses to AZD1222 COVID-19 vaccine. Method: immunoSEQ multiplex PCR; TCRdb's copy keeps in-frame clones and lacks some. The sample contains 45,000 to 65,000 clones, about 90% of which appear only once. The sample here was peripheral blood, taken on day 0 of AZD1222 vaccination. Source of these receptors: an adult in good health.

V gene TRBV7-9 combines with J gene TRBJ2-5; 8 positions agree with TRBD1. The germline gives CDR1 SEHNR, CDR2 FQNEAQ (reference sequence). V lost 5 bases, J lost 1 base, and 6 bases stayed unmatched. The CDR3 totals 15 residues. This chain's CDR3 is CASSPQGAPQETQYF. The DNA of the CDR3 is TGTGCCAGCAGCCCGCAGGGGGCCCCCCAAGAGACCCAGTACTTC.

This clone was observed a single time. The V gene is TRBV30, the J gene TRBJ1-5; D gene unclear. CDR1 and CDR2 from the germline V gene are GTSNPN and SVGIG (reference sequence). The V and J ends lost 0 bases and 3 bases respectively, with 9 bases between them. CDR3 size: 14 residues. For the CDR3, the DNA is TGTGCCTGGAGTGTCGGGTCCCTCAATCAGCCCCAGCATTTT. Encoded protein: CAWSVGSLNQPQHF.

This chain uses TRBV30 with TRBJ1-4; TRBD1 might be the D (5 bases). The germline CDR1 and CDR2 sequences are GTSNPN and SVGIG (reference sequence). V was shortened by 3 bases and J by 6 bases, with 20 bases between the two germline ends. This CDR3 is built from 16 residues. The DNA for the CDR3 is TGTGCCTGGAGAGATAACCGGGGGGGACTAGATGAAAAACTGTTTTTT. It translates to CAWRDNRGGLDEKLFF.

The V and J genes are TRBV6-1 and TRBJ1-1, with unresolved D. V shed 3 bases and J shed 5 bases, with 10 bases lying between them. Germline assignment: CDR1 MNHNS and CDR2 SASEGT. This CDR3 region has 13 residues. The CDR3 DNA reads TGTGCCAGCAGTGAGAGAGGAGAAACTGAAGCTTTCTTT. Translation gives CASSERGETEAFF.

In this sample, this clone turned up a few times. The chain links TRBV6-5 to TRBJ1-1; 8 bases are shared with TRBD1. The length of the CDR3 is 13 residues. Germline V lookup: CDR1 MNHEY, CDR2 SVGAGI. Losses at the gene ends were 8 bases for V and 2 bases for J; bases not matched to a gene: 4. CDR3 loop: CASRTGQNTEAFF. DNA for the CDR3: TGTGCCAGCCGGACAGGGCAAAACACTGAAGCTTTCTTT.

The rearrangement joins TRBV2 to TRBJ2-7; 8 bases match TRBD2. This CDR3 is built from 14 residues. CDR1 and CDR2 (germline): SNHLY, FYNNEI. V trimming: 4 bases; J trimming: 1 base; junction bases outside the gene matches: 3. The CDR3 region has the DNA TGTGCCAGCAGTGCCCAGCGGGAGTCCTACGAGCAGTACTTC. Encoded protein: CASSAQRESYEQYF.

The V and J genes are TRBV9 and TRBJ2-1; 7 positions match TRBD1. Germline V lookup: CDR1 SGDLS, CDR2 YYNGEE. The CDR3 contains 17 residues. With V trimmed by 0 bases and J by 8 bases, 14 bases remained unmatched. CDR3 residues: CASSVAAKGAYLDEQFF. CDR3 bases: TGTGCCAGCAGCGTAGCTGCGAAGGGGGCATACCTGGATGAGCAGTTCTTC.

This rearrangement joins TRBV13 to TRBJ2-2, with 9 nucleotides matching TRBD2. The J segment lost 4 bases and the V segment lost 5 bases, leaving 14 bases of the junction unmatched. Germline assignment: CDR1 PRHDT and CDR2 FYEKMQ (reference sequence). The CDR3 spans 18 residues. The CDR3 here is CASSTLKLAGTATGELFF. The CDR3 region has the DNA TGTGCCAGCAGCACACTAAAACTAGCGGGTACCGCCACCGGGGAGCTGTTTTTT.

The rearrangement links TRBV2 to TRBJ2-1, with 9 positions matching TRBD1. This CDR3 is 16 amino acids long. Germline V lookup: CDR1 SNHLY, CDR2 FYNNEI. V shed 1 base and J 2 bases; nucleotides not matched to a gene: 3. CDR3: CASSEGDRVAYNEQFF. CDR3 nucleotide sequence: TGTGCCAGCAGTGAAGGGGACAGGGTCGCCTACAATGAGCAGTTCTTC.

This clone has a handful of counts. The rearrangement uses TRBV11-3 and TRBJ2-7; D is perhaps TRBD1 or TRBD2 (5 bases each). Germline V lookup: CDR1 SGHNT, CDR2 YENEEA. V shed 5 bases and J shed 1 base, with 21 bases lying between them. This CDR3 has 17 amino acids. DNA of the CDR3: TGTGCCAGCAGCCAAAGAGGGACGGCCTTGGGATCCTACGAGCAGTACTTC. Residues: CASSQRGTALGSYEQYF.

The V gene is TRBV18, the J gene TRBJ2-7, with 7 bases identical to TRBD2. This CDR3 is built from 13 residues. Germline V lookup: CDR1 KGHSH, CDR2 LQKENI. V shed 9 bases and J 3 bases; nucleotides not matched to a gene: 8. The CDR3 sequence is CARARLADYEQYF. CDR3 nucleotides: TGTGCCAGGGCGCGCCTAGCGGACTACGAGCAGTACTTC.

V gene TRBV5-4 combines with J gene TRBJ2-3; 10 bases agree with TRBD2. The CDR3 runs to 16 residues. The germline CDR1 and CDR2 sequences are SGHNT and YYREEE (reference sequence). Germline trimming cut 5 bases from V and 6 bases from J; bases unmatched to any gene: 12. The DNA for the CDR3 is TGTGCCAGCAGACGAGGGACTAGCGAGGTGGGCGATACGCAGTATTTT. Its translation: CASRRGTSEVGDTQYF.

This clone was counted a few times. V usage is TRBV6-5 and J usage is TRBJ2-2, with D perhaps TRBD1 (6 bases). The ends were cut back, 4 bases at V and 4 bases at J, with 10 bases in the middle. Germline assignment: CDR1 MNHEY and CDR2 SVGAGI. The CDR3 covers 14 residues. The CDR3 sequence: CASSSEDSTGELFF. CDR3 DNA sequence: TGTGCCAGCAGTTCTGAGGACAGCACCGGGGAGCTGTTTTTT.

The chain uses TRBV29-1 and TRBJ1-2; 9 nucleotides line up with TRBD1. Germline V CDR1 and CDR2: SQVTM, ANQGSEA. The CDR3 loop spans 14 amino acids. After removal of 7 bases from V and 4 bases from J, the junction contained 10 bases not matched to a gene. CDR3 in DNA: TGCAGCGCTGGCCCCGGGGGACAGGGCTATGGCTACACCTTC. Residues: CSAGPGGQGYGYTF.

V gene TRBV2 combines with J gene TRBJ1-5; tentatively, D is TRBD1 (6 bases). The germline V gene has CDR1 SNHLY and CDR2 FYNNEI. Between the trimmed V and J ends, which lost 6 bases and 7 bases, there was a span of 16 bases. The CDR3 is made up of 14 amino acids. The CDR3 spells CASRKGQSIQPQHF. In DNA, the CDR3 is TGTGCCAGCAGAAAAGGACAGTCCATCCAGCCCCAGCATTTT.

This sequence joins TRBV2 and TRBJ1-5; 7 nucleotides match TRBD1. Per germline, CDR1 SNHLY and CDR2 FYNNEI. The CDR3 totals 13 residues. Losses at the gene ends were 7 bases for V and 5 bases for J; bases not matched to a gene: 5. The CDR3 region is CASKGDSHQPQHF. The CDR3 DNA is TGTGCCAGCAAAGGGGACAGTCATCAGCCCCAGCATTTT.

This chain links TRBV6-2 or TRBV6-3 with TRBJ2-1; possible D gene TRBD2, 5 bases. Germline-derived CDR1 and CDR2 are MNHEY and SVGEGT. This CDR3 contains 15 residues. With 4 bases removed from V and 6 bases from J, the gap between germline ends came to 16 bases. CDR3 sequence: CASSSSLGSSNEQFF. In nucleotides, the CDR3 is TGTGCCAGCAGTTCGTCACTAGGGAGTTCCAATGAGCAGTTCTTC.

This chain joins TRBV19 and TRBJ1-5; D unclear. Per germline, CDR1 LNHDA and CDR2 SQIVND (reference sequence). V shed 7 bases and J shed 0 bases, with 16 bases lying between them. The CDR3 loop spans 16 amino acids. DNA of the CDR3: TGTGCCAGTACCTGGGAGCCATCCAATAGCAATCAGCCCCAGCATTTT. It is translated as CASTWEPSNSNQPQHF.

The chain carries TRBV6-5 and TRBJ2-5; no definite D call. The V and J ends lost 0 bases and 0 bases respectively, with 8 bases between them. The CDR3 extends over 15 amino acids. Germline CDR1 MNHEY, CDR2 SVGAGI. CDR3 in amino acids: CASSYSMWNQETQYF. As DNA, the CDR3 is TGTGCCAGCAGTTACTCGATGTGGAACCAAGAGACCCAGTACTTC.

The chain has TRBV29-1 and TRBJ2-3; D is ambiguous. CDR1 and CDR2 from the germline V gene are SQVTM and ANQGSEA. This CDR3 comprises 11 residues. The CDR3 bases are TGCGCCTCGACTGCCGGGGATACGCAGTATTTT. Encoded protein: CASTAGDTQYF.

This clone was seen a single time. The chain links TRBV29-1 to TRBJ1-1; tentative D call: TRBD1 (5 bases). Deletions cut 4 bases from V and 3 bases from J, with 18 bases between. Germline V gives CDR1 SQVTM, CDR2 ANQGSEA. This CDR3 contains 15 residues. Here the CDR3 reads CSVARQGFRDTEAFF. Written as DNA, the CDR3 is TGCAGCGTTGCACGGCAGGGTTTTAGGGACACTGAAGCTTTCTTT.

V usage is TRBV7-2 and J usage is TRBJ2-7, with D hard to call. V lost 1 base and J lost 3, with 10 bases in between. Germline lookup yields CDR1 SGHTA and CDR2 FQGNSA. The CDR3 is 14 residues long. The CDR3 loop reads CASSLVVADYEQYF. The CDR3 DNA follows: TGTGCCAGCAGCTTAGTTGTGGCGGACTACGAGCAGTACTTC. Together with reference TRBV7-2 and TRBJ2-7, the CDR3 gives the full variable domain: GAGVSQSPSNKVTEKGKDVELRCDPISGHTALYWYRQSLGQGLEFLIYFQGNSAPDKSGLPSDRFSAERTGGSVSTLTIQRTQQEDSAVYLCASSLVVADYEQYFGPGTRLTVT.

This clone came up a few times. The chain's CDR3 is CASSLGTGVGADTQYF. Written as DNA, the CDR3 is TGTGCCAGCAGTCTCGGGACCGGCGTTGGGGCAGATACGCAGTATTTT. This chain connects TRBV14 to TRBJ2-3; the D gene could be TRBD1 or TRBD2 (5 bases each). The CDR3 is made up of 16 amino acids. The V end lost 6 bases, the J end lost 4 bases, and 20 bases lay between the germline ends. Germline values: CDR1 SGHDN, CDR2 FVKESK. The full variable domain, its missing parts supplied by reference TRBV14 and TRBJ2-3, is EAGVTQFPSHSVIEKGQTVTLRCDPISGHDNLYWYRRVMGKEIKFLLHFVKESKQDESGMPNNRFLAERTGGTYSTLKVQPAELEDSGVYFCASSLGTGVGADTQYFGPGTRLTVL.

CDR3: CASNDRGSYEQYF. The DNA of the CDR3 is TGTGCCAGCAACGACAGGGGATCCTACGAGCAGTACTTC. The rearrangement joins TRBV3-1 (or the pseudogene TRBV3-2) to TRBJ2-7, with 8 bases identical to TRBD1. Trimming removed 7 bases from V and 1 base from J; junction bases left unmatched: 3. The CDR3 extends over 13 amino acids. Germline values: CDR1 LGHDT, CDR2 YNNKEL (reference sequence).